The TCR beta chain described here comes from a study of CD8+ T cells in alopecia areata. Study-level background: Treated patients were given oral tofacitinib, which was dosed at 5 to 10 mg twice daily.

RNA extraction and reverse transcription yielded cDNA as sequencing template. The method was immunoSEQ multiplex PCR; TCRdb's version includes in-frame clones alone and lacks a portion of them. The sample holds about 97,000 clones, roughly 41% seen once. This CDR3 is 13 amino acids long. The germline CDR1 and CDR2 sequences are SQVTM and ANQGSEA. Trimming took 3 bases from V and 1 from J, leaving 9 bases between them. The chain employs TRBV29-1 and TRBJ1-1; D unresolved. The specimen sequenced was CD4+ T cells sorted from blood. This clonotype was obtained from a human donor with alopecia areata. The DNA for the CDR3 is TGCAGCGTTGAGTCCACCAAGAACACTGAAGCTTTCTTT. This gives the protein CSVESTKNTEAFF. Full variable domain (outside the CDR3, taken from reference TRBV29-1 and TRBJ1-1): SAVISQKPSRDICQRGTSLTIQCQVDSQVTMMFWYRQQPGQSLTLIATANQGSEATYESGFVIDKFPISRPNLTFSTLTVSNMSPEDSSIYLCSVESTKNTEAFFGQGTRLTVV.